In its sample, the clone carrying this T cell receptor (beta chain) was seen a few times. Its specificity is unknown. This sample was included in a study of T cell repertoires in cytomegalovirus infection. The overall study: CMV infection together with matching HLA type was indicated by public TCR beta signatures.

J lost 7 bases, V lost 2 bases, and 7 bases had no gene match. Germline assignment: CDR1 SGHVS and CDR2 FNYEAQ. The CDR3 loop spans 15 amino acids. Using its own MiXCR run on the reads, TCRdb lists one record per CDR3 protein. The profile shows some 450,000 distinct CDR3 sequences, approximately 33% of them singletons. Study-wide results and caveats: CMV-specific TCR beta clonotypes restricted by HLA-C were the ones dominating the ex vivo response. Pooled public TCR beta family frequency picked out CMV carriers with the relevant HLA.

The specimen was PBMCs. V usage is TRBV7-6 and J usage is TRBJ2-2, with 7 bases aligning to TRBD2. This sequence originates from a human donor in good health (CMV status not recorded). Some clones in this sample may be carry-over from other donors' samples. The CDR3 here is CASSLKDGGFGELFF. The CDR3 DNA is TGTGCCAGCAGCTTAAAAGACGGGGGGTTCGGGGAGCTGTTTTTT. Full variable domain (rest looked up from reference TRBV7-6 and TRBJ2-2): GAGVSQSPRYKVTKRGQDVALRCDPISGHVSLYWYRQALGQGPEFLTYFNYEAQQDKSGLPNDRFSAERPEGSISTLTIQRTEQRDSAMYRCASSLKDGGFGELFFGEGSRLTVL.